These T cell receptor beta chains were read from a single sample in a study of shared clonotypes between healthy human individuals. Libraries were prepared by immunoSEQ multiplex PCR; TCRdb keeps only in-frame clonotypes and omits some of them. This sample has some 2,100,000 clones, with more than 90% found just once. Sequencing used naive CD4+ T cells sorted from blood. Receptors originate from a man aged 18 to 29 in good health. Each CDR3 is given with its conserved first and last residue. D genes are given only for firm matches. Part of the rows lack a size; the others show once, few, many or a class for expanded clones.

TGTGCCAGCAGCTTTGGAGAAACTAGTGGCTACACCTTC	CASSFGETSGYTF	TRBJ1-2	TRBV5-6	-	-
TGTGCCAGCAGCGATACAGTCTACGAGCAGTACTTC	CASSDTVYEQYF	TRBJ2-7	TRBV7-2	-	-
TGTGCCAGCAGTTCCCGGGACGCCATGCCTCTCGCTGAAGCTTTCTTT	CASSSRDAMPLAEAFF	TRBJ1-1	TRBV6-6	-	-
TGTGCCAGCAGCATTATGACAGGGAACAATGAGCAGTTCTTC	CASSIMTGNNEQFF	TRBJ2-1	TRBV11-2	once	TRBD1
TGTGCCAGCATCCGACAGGGGGCAATGCCCGGGGAGCTGTTTTTT	CASIRQGAMPGELFF	TRBJ2-2	TRBV6-5	-	TRBD1
TGCGCCAGCAGTGGTATAGGCGGGGAAGGAGAGACCCAGTACTTC	CASSGIGGEGETQYF	TRBJ2-5	TRBV10-1	-	-
TGCGCCAGCAGTGACGGGTATGGCTACACCTTC	CASSDGYGYTF	TRBJ1-2	TRBV10-1	-	-
TGCGCCAGCAGCTCCATTAGCTCCTCCTACAATGAGCAGTTCTTC	CASSSISSSYNEQFF	TRBJ2-1	TRBV5-1	once	-
TGTGCCTGGAAAGGGGAGGACACTGAAGCTTTCTTT	CAWKGEDTEAFF	TRBJ1-1	TRBV30	once	-
TGCGCCAGCAGCCAGGACAGGGGGCACACCGGGGAGCTGTTTTTT	CASSQDRGHTGELFF	TRBJ2-2	TRBV4-1	-	TRBD1
TGTGCCAGCAGCATGACAGGGGTTATGCAGTATTTT	CASSMTGVMQYF	TRBJ2-3	TRBV7-3	-	TRBD1
TGTGCCAGCAGCTCTAGCACAGATACGCAGTATTTT	CASSSSTDTQYF	TRBJ2-3	TRBV7-9	-	-
TGTGCCAGCAGTGAAGAGGTAGCAGGTAGTAGCGAGCAGTACTTC	CASSEEVAGSSEQYF	TRBJ2-7	TRBV6-1	-	-
TGTGCCAGCAGGGTAGACAGGGAAGGCTACACCTTC	CASRVDREGYTF	TRBJ1-2	TRBV2	few	TRBD1
TGTGCCAGCAGCTTAGGAGGGACAGCACAAGAGACCCAGTACTTC	CASSLGGTAQETQYF	TRBJ2-5	TRBV11-3	once	TRBD1
TGTGCCACTTTCCGGACAGGGAGGAGCTACACCTTC	CATFRTGRSYTF	TRBJ1-2	TRBV6-5	-	TRBD1
TGCAGCGTTGAACGGGGGGCCGGGGAGACCCAGTACTTC	CSVERGAGETQYF	TRBJ2-5	TRBV29-1	-	-
TGTGCCTCCCGGGACAGACTAAATGAAAAACTGTTTTTT	CASRDRLNEKLFF	TRBJ1-4	TRBV10-3	-	TRBD1
TGTGCCAGCAGTTCGGACAGGGGTTCTACCTACGAGCAGTACTTC	CASSSDRGSTYEQYF	TRBJ2-7	TRBV6-5	-	TRBD1
TGTGCCAGCAGTACGGACAGATCACCATACAATGAGCAGTTCTTC	CASSTDRSPYNEQFF	TRBJ2-1	TRBV6-5	once	-
TGTGCCAGCAGTGAGTGGGAGGGGACTAATGAAAAACTGTTTTTT	CASSEWEGTNEKLFF	TRBJ1-4	TRBV6-1	-	-
TGCGCCAGCAGCCAAGCGCCGCGCAGCGGGAGCTCCTACAATGAGCAGTTCTTC	CASSQAPRSGSSYNEQFF	TRBJ2-1	TRBV4-1	-	TRBD2
TGTGCCAGCAGCGGAGACAGGGAGGGCGAGCAGTACTTC	CASSGDREGEQYF	TRBJ2-7	TRBV2	-	-